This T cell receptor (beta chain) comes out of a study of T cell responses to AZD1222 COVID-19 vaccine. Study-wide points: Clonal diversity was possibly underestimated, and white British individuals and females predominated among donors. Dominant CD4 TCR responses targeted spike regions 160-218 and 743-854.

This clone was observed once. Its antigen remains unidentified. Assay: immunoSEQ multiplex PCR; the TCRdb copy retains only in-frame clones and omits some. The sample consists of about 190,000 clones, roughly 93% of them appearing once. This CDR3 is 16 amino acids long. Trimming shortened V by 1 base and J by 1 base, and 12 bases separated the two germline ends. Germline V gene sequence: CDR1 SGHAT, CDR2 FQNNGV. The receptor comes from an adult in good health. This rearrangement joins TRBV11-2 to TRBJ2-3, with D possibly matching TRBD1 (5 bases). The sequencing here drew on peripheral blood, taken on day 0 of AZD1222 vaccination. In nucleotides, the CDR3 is TGTGCCAGCAGCTTAGCGGCAGGGCGTCGCACAGATACGCAGTATTTT. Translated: CASSLAAGRRTDTQYF.